These T cell receptor beta chains were read from a single sample in a study of shared clonotypes between healthy human individuals. The method was immunoSEQ multiplex PCR; TCRdb's version includes in-frame clones alone and lacks a portion of them. This table has approximately 2.4 million clones, about 94% appearing once. Sample: naive CD4+ T cells sorted from blood. These receptor sequences come from a man between 18 and 35 years old in good health. Each CDR3 is given with its conserved first and last residue. D genes are given only for firm matches. The size entry is marked missing in some rows and otherwise reads once, few, many or a size class.

d_gene: NA; j_gene: TRBJ1-1; v_gene: TRBV11-2; abundance: NA; CDR3nt: TGTGCCAGCAGCAAATACAGTGAAGGTACTGAAGCTTTCTTT; CDR3aa: CASSKYSEGTEAFF
d_gene: TRBD2; j_gene: TRBJ2-3; v_gene: TRBV11-3; abundance: NA; CDR3nt: TGTGCCAGCAGCCTGGGGGGACTACCACCCGGTACGCAGTATTTT; CDR3aa: CASSLGGLPPGTQYF
d_gene: TRBD1; j_gene: TRBJ1-2; v_gene: TRBV18; abundance: NA; CDR3nt: TGTGCCAGCTCACAGTCCGTTCCGGGACAGAACTATGGCTACACCTTC; CDR3aa: CASSQSVPGQNYGYTF
d_gene: TRBD1; j_gene: TRBJ2-7; v_gene: TRBV6-5; abundance: once; CDR3nt: TGTGCCAGCAGTCCGCGGACAGGGGCGGGGTACGAGCAGTACTTC; CDR3aa: CASSPRTGAGYEQYF
d_gene: NA; j_gene: TRBJ2-3; v_gene: TRBV27; abundance: NA; CDR3nt: TGTGCCAGCCGACGCCTCACAGATACGCAGTATTTT; CDR3aa: CASRRLTDTQYF
d_gene: TRBD1; j_gene: TRBJ2-7; v_gene: TRBV10-1; abundance: NA; CDR3nt: TGCGCCAGCAGTACCGGGACAGGGGGGTACGAGCAGTACTTC; CDR3aa: CASSTGTGGYEQYF
d_gene: TRBD2; j_gene: TRBJ2-1; v_gene: TRBV4-2; abundance: NA; CDR3nt: TGTGCCAGCAGCCGTAGCGGGGGGGCTGGGTACAATGAGCAGTTCTTC; CDR3aa: CASSRSGGAGYNEQFF
d_gene: TRBD1; j_gene: TRBJ1-5; v_gene: TRBV7-9; abundance: NA; CDR3nt: TGTGCCAGCAGCTTGACAGGGTCAAGTCAGCCCCAGCATTTT; CDR3aa: CASSLTGSSQPQHF
d_gene: TRBD1; j_gene: TRBJ2-7; v_gene: TRBV7-8; abundance: NA; CDR3nt: TGTGCCAGCAGCTTAAGGGCAGGGGGTAGCTCCTACGAGCAGTACTTC; CDR3aa: CASSLRAGGSSYEQYF
d_gene: TRBD2; j_gene: TRBJ2-2; v_gene: TRBV2; abundance: NA; CDR3nt: TGTGCCAGCAGTGAAGCTCTAGCGGGAGGAGCCGGGGAGCTGTTTTTT; CDR3aa: CASSEALAGGAGELFF
d_gene: NA; j_gene: TRBJ2-4; v_gene: TRBV21-1; abundance: NA; CDR3nt: TGTGCCAGCAGCAAAAGAGACCGCCGTATGGACATTCAGTACTTC; CDR3aa: CASSKRDRRMDIQYF
d_gene: TRBD2; j_gene: TRBJ2-7; v_gene: TRBV9; abundance: once; CDR3nt: TGTGCCAGCAGCGTAGTTGGAAAAACTAGCGGGAGTGGCTACGAGCAGTACTTC; CDR3aa: CASSVVGKTSGSGYEQYF
d_gene: TRBD2; j_gene: TRBJ2-5; v_gene: TRBV5-4; abundance: NA; CDR3nt: TGTGCCAGCAGCTTTCCCCCCGGGACTAGCGGGCCCCAAGAGACCCAGTACTTC; CDR3aa: CASSFPPGTSGPQETQYF
d_gene: TRBD1; j_gene: TRBJ2-7; v_gene: TRBV6-6; abundance: NA; CDR3nt: TGTGCCAGCAGCCCCGGGACAGGGGGCCACGAGCAGTACTTC; CDR3aa: CASSPGTGGHEQYF
d_gene: TRBD2; j_gene: TRBJ2-7; v_gene: TRBV10-3; abundance: once; CDR3nt: TGTGCCATCAGTCCTACCCAACGGGGAGGGAGCTACGAGCAGTACTTC; CDR3aa: CAISPTQRGGSYEQYF
d_gene: NA; j_gene: TRBJ1-1; v_gene: TRBV18; abundance: NA; CDR3nt: TGTGCCAGCTCACCTCAGAACAGCCAGAACACTGAAGCTTTCTTT; CDR3aa: CASSPQNSQNTEAFF
d_gene: NA; j_gene: TRBJ2-5; v_gene: TRBV30; abundance: NA; CDR3nt: TGTGCCTGGAGTGTACGTTTTGGAGAGACCCAGTACTTC; CDR3aa: CAWSVRFGETQYF
d_gene: NA; j_gene: TRBJ2-7; v_gene: TRBV21-1; abundance: NA; CDR3nt: TGTGCCAGCAGCAAAGAAGTCGGCAGGCCCTACGAGCAGTACTTC; CDR3aa: CASSKEVGRPYEQYF
d_gene: NA; j_gene: TRBJ2-2; v_gene: TRBV5-4; abundance: NA; CDR3nt: TGTGCCAGCAGCCCGGCTGGGGGTCTGGGCGGGGAGCTGTTTTTT; CDR3aa: CASSPAGGLGGELFF
d_gene: NA; j_gene: TRBJ1-2; v_gene: TRBV30; abundance: NA; CDR3nt: TGTGCCTGGAGTCAGGTTAACTATGGCTACACCTTC; CDR3aa: CAWSQVNYGYTF
d_gene: NA; j_gene: TRBJ1-1; v_gene: TRBV30; abundance: NA; CDR3nt: TGTGCCTGGAGTGTACGACAATCAGCTTTCTTT; CDR3aa: CAWSVRQSAFF
d_gene: TRBD2; j_gene: TRBJ2-4; v_gene: TRBV5-4; abundance: NA; CDR3nt: TGTGCCAGCAGCTCACTAGCGGGAGAGAGAAACATTCAGTACTTC; CDR3aa: CASSSLAGERNIQYF
d_gene: NA; j_gene: TRBJ2-7; v_gene: TRBV18; abundance: NA; CDR3nt: TGTGCCAGCTCACCATCCCTTGATCCGGACGGCTCCTACGAGCAGTACTTC; CDR3aa: CASSPSLDPDGSYEQYF
d_gene: NA; j_gene: TRBJ1-1; v_gene: TRBV10-3; abundance: NA; CDR3nt: TGTGCCATCAGTGGGGTAGAGAGGGGCACTGAAGCTTTCTTT; CDR3aa: CAISGVERGTEAFF
d_gene: NA; j_gene: TRBJ2-1; v_gene: TRBV7-6; abundance: NA; CDR3nt: TGTGCCAGCAGGCCAACCGGGGGCCGACGGGAGTTGTCCTACAATGAGCAGTTCTTC; CDR3aa: CASRPTGGRRELSYNEQFF
d_gene: NA; j_gene: TRBJ1-5; v_gene: TRBV19; abundance: NA; CDR3nt: TGTGCCAGTAGACCCGACAGAGTAAATCAGCCCCAGCATTTT; CDR3aa: CASRPDRVNQPQHF
d_gene: NA; j_gene: TRBJ1-2; v_gene: TRBV27; abundance: once; CDR3nt: TGTGCCAGCATTCTCTTAACAGGGTGTGGCTACACCTTC; CDR3aa: CASILLTGCGYTF
d_gene: TRBD1; j_gene: TRBJ1-1; v_gene: TRBV11-2; abundance: NA; CDR3nt: TGTGCCAGCAGCTTAGGGGGACAGGGTTTCACTGAAGCTTTCTTT; CDR3aa: CASSLGGQGFTEAFF
d_gene: NA; j_gene: TRBJ2-3; v_gene: TRBV7-9; abundance: NA; CDR3nt: TGTGCCAGCGCCCGGGTCGTTCTCACTAGCACAGATACGCAGTATTTT; CDR3aa: CASARVVLTSTDTQYF
d_gene: NA; j_gene: TRBJ1-4; v_gene: TRBV25-1; abundance: once; CDR3nt: TGTGCCAGCAGTCAACTGGGGCATTCTAATGAAAAACTGTTTTTT; CDR3aa: CASSQLGHSNEKLFF
d_gene: NA; j_gene: TRBJ1-1; v_gene: TRBV29-1; abundance: NA; CDR3nt: TGCAGCGTTGGATACAGGGAGGGCACTGAAGCTTTCTTT; CDR3aa: CSVGYREGTEAFF
d_gene: NA; j_gene: TRBJ1-2; v_gene: TRBV2; abundance: NA; CDR3nt: TGTGCCAGCAGCTCACAGGGAAACTATGGCTACACCTTC; CDR3aa: CASSSQGNYGYTF
d_gene: TRBD1; j_gene: TRBJ2-2; v_gene: TRBV28; abundance: NA; CDR3nt: TGTGCCAGCAGCCCGGGACAGGTGAACACCGGGGAGCTGTTTTTT; CDR3aa: CASSPGQVNTGELFF
d_gene: NA; j_gene: TRBJ2-1; v_gene: TRBV4-3; abundance: NA; CDR3nt: TGCGCCAGCAGCCAAGATCTTAGCCGCAATGAGCAGTTCTTC; CDR3aa: CASSQDLSRNEQFF
d_gene: NA; j_gene: TRBJ2-6; v_gene: TRBV7-2; abundance: NA; CDR3nt: TGTGCCAGCAGCAAAACGGGACACAGCTCTGGGGCCAACGTCCTGACTTTC; CDR3aa: CASSKTGHSSGANVLTF
d_gene: TRBD1; j_gene: TRBJ1-5; v_gene: TRBV7-9; abundance: NA; CDR3nt: TGTGCCAGCACCCCGGGACAGGGTGAAAATCAGCCCCAGCATTTT; CDR3aa: CASTPGQGENQPQHF
d_gene: NA; j_gene: TRBJ2-5; v_gene: TRBV7-2; abundance: NA; CDR3nt: TGTGCCAGCAGCTCCCAGGGGGGGTGGGTAGAGACCCAGTACTTC; CDR3aa: CASSSQGGWVETQYF
d_gene: TRBD1; j_gene: TRBJ1-2; v_gene: TRBV5-1; abundance: NA; CDR3nt: TGCGCCAGCAGCTGGGGACAGGGGGCAACGATAGGCTACACCTTC; CDR3aa: CASSWGQGATIGYTF
d_gene: TRBD2; j_gene: TRBJ2-2; v_gene: TRBV18; abundance: NA; CDR3nt: TGTGCCAGCTCACCACACGGGGGGTCGAACACCGGGGAGCTGTTTTTT; CDR3aa: CASSPHGGSNTGELFF
d_gene: NA; j_gene: TRBJ2-7; v_gene: TRBV21-1; abundance: NA; CDR3nt: TGTGCCAGCAGCAATTTTGAAGGGGGCCTCCTAGGCGAGCAGTACTTC; CDR3aa: CASSNFEGGLLGEQYF
d_gene: NA; j_gene: TRBJ1-4; v_gene: TRBV5-1; abundance: NA; CDR3nt: TGCGCCAGCACCTACGACATTGTGGGCGGAGGTGAAAAACTGTTTTTT; CDR3aa: CASTYDIVGGGEKLFF
d_gene: NA; j_gene: TRBJ2-1; v_gene: TRBV4-1; abundance: NA; CDR3nt: TGCGCCAGCAGCCAAGACCCGACCGGACTCCATAATGAGCAGTTCTTC; CDR3aa: CASSQDPTGLHNEQFF
d_gene: NA; j_gene: TRBJ1-2; v_gene: TRBV5-1; abundance: NA; CDR3nt: TGCGCCAGCAGCTTGCTGGGGGAGGCTGGCTACACCTTC; CDR3aa: CASSLLGEAGYTF
d_gene: NA; j_gene: TRBJ2-4; v_gene: TRBV6-1; abundance: NA; CDR3nt: TGTGCCAGCAGTGAAATGGGCCGGGGGACCATTCAGTACTTC; CDR3aa: CASSEMGRGTIQYF
d_gene: TRBD1; j_gene: TRBJ1-5; v_gene: TRBV6-1; abundance: once; CDR3nt: TGTGCCAGCAGTGTTGAGGGACAGGGCTCTCAGCCCCAGCATTTT; CDR3aa: CASSVEGQGSQPQHF
d_gene: NA; j_gene: TRBJ2-7; v_gene: TRBV21-1; abundance: NA; CDR3nt: TGTGCCAGCAGCAAAGATGAGTACGAGCAGTACTTC; CDR3aa: CASSKDEYEQYF
d_gene: TRBD1; j_gene: TRBJ1-2; v_gene: TRBV5-4; abundance: NA; CDR3nt: TGTGCCAGCAGCTCGGGACAGCCATCGTCCTATGGCTACACCTTC; CDR3aa: CASSSGQPSSYGYTF
d_gene: TRBD2; j_gene: TRBJ2-7; v_gene: TRBV9; abundance: NA; CDR3nt: TGTGCCAGCAAAGAACTAGGAGATAGCGGGAACCCCTACGAGCAGTACTTC; CDR3aa: CASKELGDSGNPYEQYF
d_gene: TRBD2; j_gene: TRBJ2-7; v_gene: TRBV7-2; abundance: NA; CDR3nt: TGTGCCAGCAGCACCGGGACTAGCGGGCTCTCCTACGAGCAGTACTTC; CDR3aa: CASSTGTSGLSYEQYF
d_gene: TRBD2; j_gene: TRBJ2-5; v_gene: TRBV5-1; abundance: NA; CDR3nt: TGCGCCAGCAGCCCTGGGTTAGCGGGTCAAGAGACCCAGTACTTC; CDR3aa: CASSPGLAGQETQYF
d_gene: NA; j_gene: TRBJ1-4; v_gene: TRBV6-1; abundance: once; CDR3nt: TGTGCCAGCAGTGGAACCGGGACAACTAATGAAAAACTGTTTTTT; CDR3aa: CASSGTGTTNEKLFF
d_gene: NA; j_gene: TRBJ1-3; v_gene: TRBV7-9; abundance: NA; CDR3nt: TGTGCCAGCAGCTTAGATTCCGGGGTCGGAAACACCATATATTTT; CDR3aa: CASSLDSGVGNTIYF
d_gene: NA; j_gene: TRBJ2-2; v_gene: TRBV28; abundance: NA; CDR3nt: TGTGCCAGCAGTTTAATCAGCGTAGGGACCGGGGAGCTGCTTTTT; CDR3aa: CASSLISVGTGELLF